The 28 T cell receptor beta chains reported below all come from one sample, sequenced in a study of blood T cell repertoires in COVID-19. The assay was immunoSEQ multiplex PCR, and TCRdb's table has in-frame clones only and misses some. The sample has about 170,000 clones; 84% are singletons. The sequenced material came from peripheral blood. All receptors derive from a woman between 70 and 85 years old with COVID-19, enrolled during active disease.

For the CDR3, the DNA is TGTGCCAGTAGGAGGAGCGGAAAAATTAATCAGCCCCAGCATTTT. It is translated as CASRRSGKINQPQHF. The chain is built from TRBV19 and TRBJ1-5; D remains unclear. The CDR3 extends over 15 amino acids. V was shortened by 6 bases and J by 4 bases, with 16 bases between the two germline ends. Germline-derived CDR1 and CDR2 are LNHDA and SQIVND (reference sequence).

The chain has TRBV7-9 and TRBJ2-5, with 11 bases aligning to TRBD2. The CDR3 spans 17 residues. From germline, CDR1 is SEHNR and CDR2 FQNEAQ (reference sequence). The ends lost 1 base at V and 1 base at J; junction bases unmatched: 5. The CDR3 region has the DNA TGTGCCAGCAGCTTAGGACTAGCGGGACCCGTCCAAGAGACCCAGTACTTC. Translation: CASSLGLAGPVQETQYF.

The V call is TRBV5-5, the J call TRBJ1-4; 10 nucleotides agree with TRBD1. The ends lost 2 bases at V and 8 bases at J; junction bases unmatched: 6. The CDR3 runs 15 residues. The germline gives CDR1 SGHKS, CDR2 YYEKEE (reference sequence). The CDR3 loop is CASSLRQGALEKLFF. The CDR3 DNA sequence: TGTGCCAGCAGCTTAAGACAGGGGGCCTTAGAAAAACTGTTTTTT.

CDR3 residues: CASTLREGSNYGYTF. Written as DNA, the CDR3 is TGTGCCAGCACCCTCAGGGAAGGGTCTAACTATGGCTACACCTTC. The rearrangement links TRBV6-5 to TRBJ1-2, with a weak D call TRBD1 (5 bases). This CDR3 is 15 amino acids long. Germline V gene sequence: CDR1 MNHEY, CDR2 SVGAGI. Trimming cost V 7 bases and J 0 bases, with 15 bases left between them.

The chain links TRBV3-1 (or the pseudogene TRBV3-2) to TRBJ1-4; 9 bases match TRBD1. Germline-derived CDR1 and CDR2 are LGHDT and YNNKEL (reference sequence). The CDR3 has 18 amino acids. V lost 3 bases, J lost 8 bases, and 16 bases stayed unmatched. In DNA form, the CDR3 reads TGTGCCAGCAGCCACTCTCGGGACAGGGTCCTTATCGGCGAAAAACTGTTTTTT. Translating gives CASSHSRDRVLIGEKLFF.

The chain joins TRBV3-1 (or the pseudogene TRBV3-2) to TRBJ1-2; TRBD1 matches at 7 bases. Looked up from germline, CDR1 is LGHDT and CDR2 is YNNKEL (reference sequence). The V and J ends lost 6 bases and 4 bases, in that order; junction bases with no gene match: 11. The CDR3 is 15 residues long. The CDR3 nucleotides read TGTGCCAGCAGTTCTTCTTCGACAGGGCTCTATGGCTACACCTTC. Protein product: CASSSSSTGLYGYTF.

The chain carries TRBV28 and TRBJ2-3; a possible D gene is TRBD2 (6 bases). CDR1 is MDHEN, CDR2 SYDVKM, per germline. Trimming pared 8 bases from V and 0 bases from J, leaving 15 bases between. The CDR3 length is 15 residues. The CDR3 region has the DNA TGTGCCAGCTCCCTCCCTGGGACTAGCACAGATACGCAGTATTTT. This codes for CASSLPGTSTDTQYF.

This rearrangement joins TRBV4-1 to TRBJ2-1; 8 bases line up with TRBD2. CDR1 MGHRA and CDR2 YSYEKL come from the germline V gene. This CDR3 has 18 residues. V shed 3 bases and J 0 bases; nucleotides not matched to a gene: 10. CDR3 sequence: CASSQVSRSGSSYNEQFF. CDR3 sequence (DNA): TGCGCCAGCAGCCAGGTATCTCGGAGCGGGAGCTCCTACAATGAGCAGTTCTTC.

This rearrangement joins TRBV6-5 to TRBJ1-3; D gene uncertain. The V end lost 5 bases, the J end lost 6 bases, and 11 bases lay between the germline ends. CDR3 length: 13 residues. CDR1 is MNHEY and CDR2 is SVGAGI in the germline V gene. CDR3 sequence: CASSPSPLNTIYF. Written as DNA, the CDR3 is TGTGCCAGCAGTCCATCCCCATTAAACACCATATATTTT.

The chain employs TRBV7-9 and TRBJ2-1; 7 bases match TRBD2. J was trimmed by 6 bases and V by 3 bases; bases with no gene match: 2. Germline V lookup: CDR1 SEHNR, CDR2 FQNEAQ (reference sequence). The CDR3 length is 13 residues. The CDR3 region has the DNA TGTGCCAGCAGCTTGGGCGGGGGCAATGAGCAGTTCTTC. As protein: CASSLGGGNEQFF.

The chain combines TRBV28 with TRBJ2-3; a weak D match, TRBD2 (6 bases). The germline V gene encodes CDR1 MDHEN and CDR2 SYDVKM. This CDR3 region has 16 residues. V was clipped by 7 bases and J by 4 bases, with 21 bases between them. The CDR3 sequence is CASTMAGSFNSDTQYF. The CDR3, as DNA: TGTGCCAGCACAATGGCGGGATCTTTCAATTCAGATACGCAGTATTTT. Combining the CDR3 with reference TRBV28 and TRBJ2-3 gives the whole variable domain DVKVTQSSRYLVKRTGEKVFLECVQDMDHENMFWYRQDPGLGLRLIYFSYDVKMKEKGDIPEGYSVSREKKERFSLILESASTNQTSMYLCASTMAGSFNSDTQYFGPGTRLTVL.

The rearrangement links TRBV5-1 to TRBJ2-6, with D perhaps matching TRBD1 (6 bases). V dropped 4 bases and J dropped 2 bases, with 16 bases sitting between them. This CDR3 has 17 amino acids. In germline, CDR1 is SGHRS, CDR2 YFSETQ. The DNA for the CDR3 is TGCGCCAGCAGCCCCGAACAGGGTATCCCTGGGGCCAACGTCCTGACTTTC. This encodes CASSPEQGIPGANVLTF. Based on the CDR3 plus reference TRBV5-1 and TRBJ2-6, the full variable domain is KAGVTQTPRYLIKTRGQQVTLSCSPISGHRSVSWYQQTPGQGLQFLFEYFSETQRNKGNFPGRFSGRQFSNSRSEMNVSTLELGDSALYLCASSPEQGIPGANVLTFGAGSRLTVL.

V gene TRBV30 combines with J gene TRBJ1-6; D gene uncertain. CDR1 is GTSNPN and CDR2 is SVGIG in the germline V gene (reference sequence). The V gene lost 0 bases and the J gene lost 19 bases, with 19 bases spanning the gap. This CDR3 is built from 13 residues. The CDR3 here is CAWSVNSETPRHF. The CDR3 region has the DNA TGTGCCTGGAGTGTAAACTCGGAAACCCCTAGGCACTTT.

The J gene is TRBJ2-3, the V gene TRBV5-1; 9 bases are shared with TRBD2. Looked up from germline, CDR1 is SGHRS and CDR2 is YFSETQ. With V trimmed by 4 bases and J by 1 base, 4 bases remained unmatched. This CDR3 is 15 amino acids long. The CDR3 DNA follows: TGCGCCAGCAGCCCGACTAGCGGTCGCACAGATACGCAGTATTTT. It translates to CASSPTSGRTDTQYF.

This clone was seen more than once but under ten times. The rearrangement uses TRBV4-2 and TRBJ1-1, with TRBD1 identical over 9 bases. Trimming removed 6 bases from V and 5 bases from J; junction bases left unmatched: 19. CDR3 size: 18 residues. Looked up from germline, CDR1 is LGHNA and CDR2 is YNFKEQ. Written as DNA, the CDR3 is TGTGCCAGCAGTTACGGTTCCGGACAGGGGAAACTAGGGACTGAAGCTTTCTTT. Its translation is CASSYGSGQGKLGTEAFF.

V and J are TRBV5-1 and TRBJ1-6; the match to TRBD1 covers 10 bases. Germline CDR1 and CDR2: SGHRS and YFSETQ. With V trimmed by 4 bases and J by 7 bases, 5 bases remained unmatched. The CDR3 is 15 amino acids. CDR3 in DNA: TGCGCCAGCAGCGATGGGACAGGGGAGAATTCACCCCTCCACTTT. Amino acids: CASSDGTGENSPLHF.

The DNA of the CDR3 is TGTGCCTGGGGGGGACAGGGGGTCCCTGAAGCTTTCTTT. Residues: CAWGGQGVPEAFF. This chain uses TRBV30 with TRBJ1-1, with TRBD1 identical over 11 bases. Germline loops: CDR1 GTSNPN, CDR2 SVGIG (reference sequence). Trimming at V came to 5 bases and at J to 6 bases, leaving 5 bases not matched to a gene. CDR3 size: 13 residues.

The V and J genes are TRBV6-1 and TRBJ1-6; no firm D call. The germline V gene has CDR1 MNHNS and CDR2 SASEGT. Trimming took 1 base from V and 9 from J, leaving 16 bases between them. This CDR3 contains 16 residues. For the CDR3, the DNA is TGTGCCAGCAGTGAAGAATGGGGAAGGGAGAGTTCACCCCTCCACTTT. It translates to CASSEEWGRESSPLHF.

The chain uses TRBV7-9 and TRBJ2-1; weak D call: TRBD2 (7 bases). CDR1 and CDR2 from the germline V gene are SEHNR and FQNEAQ (reference sequence). The CDR3 is 14 amino acids. V lost 4 bases and J lost 9, with 16 bases in between. In nucleotides, the CDR3 is TGTGCCAGCAGCTCTTCCTTCGCGGGGGCTGAGCAGTTCTTC. Translating gives CASSSSFAGAEQFF.

The rearrangement joins TRBV28 to TRBJ2-2; 7 positions match TRBD2. This CDR3 comprises 15 residues. Losses at the gene ends were 3 bases for V and 5 bases for J; bases not matched to a gene: 6. From germline, CDR1 is MDHEN and CDR2 SYDVKM. CDR3 DNA: TGTGCCAGCAGTTTTGGGCGGGGGTGGACCGGGGAGCTGTTTTTT. Its protein product is CASSFGRGWTGELFF. Complete variable domain (other parts from reference TRBV28 and TRBJ2-2): DVKVTQSSRYLVKRTGEKVFLECVQDMDHENMFWYRQDPGLGLRLIYFSYDVKMKEKGDIPEGYSVSREKKERFSLILESASTNQTSMYLCASSFGRGWTGELFFGEGSRLTVL.

This chain joins TRBV19 and TRBJ1-5; 9 bases match TRBD1. Per germline, CDR1 LNHDA and CDR2 SQIVND (reference sequence). The CDR3 runs 14 residues. Losses at the gene ends were 4 bases for V and 6 bases for J; bases not matched to a gene: 4. CDR3 region: CASSTTGGSQPQHF. In DNA form, the CDR3 reads TGTGCCAGTAGTACGACAGGGGGAAGTCAGCCCCAGCATTTT.

This clone was seen a single time. Within the sample, other DNA sequences also encode this same CDR3. The chain has TRBV18 and TRBJ2-7; D perhaps matches TRBD2 (5 bases). CDR1 and CDR2 from the germline V gene are KGHSH and LQKENI. CDR3 length: 13 amino acids. The germline V and J ends were trimmed by 2 bases and 0 bases, with 5 bases remaining between them. The CDR3 DNA sequence: TGTGCCAGCTCACCAGGGAGCTCCTACGAGCAGTACTTC. Amino acids: CASSPGSSYEQYF.

The chain links TRBV27 to TRBJ1-5, with 10 bases aligning to TRBD1. Germline loops: CDR1 MNHEY, CDR2 SMNVEV (reference sequence). The CDR3 extends over 16 amino acids. V dropped 4 bases and J dropped 4; count of bases not matched to a gene: 7. The CDR3 DNA is TGTGCCAGCAGTTCATGGACAGGGGGGAAAAATCAGCCCCAGCATTTT. It is translated as CASSSWTGGKNQPQHF.

This sequence joins TRBV7-2 and TRBJ2-5; D not certain. Trimming cost V 3 bases and J 0 bases, with 11 bases left between them. Germline CDR1 reads SGHTA; CDR2 reads FQGNSA. The CDR3 runs 15 residues. This chain's CDR3 is CASSFGLQNQETQYF. The CDR3, as DNA: TGTGCCAGCAGCTTTGGGCTACAGAACCAAGAGACCCAGTACTTC.

The genes are TRBV28 and TRBJ2-3, with D perhaps TRBD2 (5 bases). Between the trimmed V and J ends, which lost 5 bases and 2 bases, there was a span of 17 bases. There are 16 residues in the CDR3. Per the germline V gene, CDR1 is MDHEN and CDR2 is SYDVKM. CDR3 sequence (DNA): TGTGCCAGCAGTCGTGGACTTGGCCATATCACAGATACGCAGTATTTT. The encoded protein is CASSRGLGHITDTQYF.

V usage is TRBV24-1 and J usage is TRBJ1-2, with TRBD1 as a possible D gene (5 bases). This CDR3 region has 13 residues. V was shortened by 6 bases and J by 3 bases, with 10 bases between the two germline ends. Germline assignment: CDR1 KGHDR and CDR2 SFDVKD. CDR3 sequence reads: CATSRDSYYGYTF. The DNA of the CDR3 is TGTGCCACCAGTAGAGACAGCTACTATGGCTACACCTTC.

This chain uses TRBV21-1 with TRBJ1-4; TRBD1, the table's D call, was not compared with the DNA. TRBV21-1 counts as a pseudogene. CDR3 size: 16 residues. CDR3 DNA sequence: TGTGCCAGCAGCAAAAGTCCAGGGGGCCTGAATGAAAAACTGTTTTTT. The encoded protein is CASSKSPGGLNEKLFF.

The chain recombines TRBV30 with TRBJ1-5; 11 bases are shared with TRBD1. The CDR3 has 14 residues. V lost 5 bases and J lost 0; bases outside the gene matches: 0. The V gene's germline CDR1 is GTSNPN and CDR2 SVGIG (reference sequence). CDR3 nucleotide sequence: TGTGCCTGGGGGACAGGGGGTAGCAATCAGCCCCAGCATTTT. It translates to CAWGTGGSNQPQHF.